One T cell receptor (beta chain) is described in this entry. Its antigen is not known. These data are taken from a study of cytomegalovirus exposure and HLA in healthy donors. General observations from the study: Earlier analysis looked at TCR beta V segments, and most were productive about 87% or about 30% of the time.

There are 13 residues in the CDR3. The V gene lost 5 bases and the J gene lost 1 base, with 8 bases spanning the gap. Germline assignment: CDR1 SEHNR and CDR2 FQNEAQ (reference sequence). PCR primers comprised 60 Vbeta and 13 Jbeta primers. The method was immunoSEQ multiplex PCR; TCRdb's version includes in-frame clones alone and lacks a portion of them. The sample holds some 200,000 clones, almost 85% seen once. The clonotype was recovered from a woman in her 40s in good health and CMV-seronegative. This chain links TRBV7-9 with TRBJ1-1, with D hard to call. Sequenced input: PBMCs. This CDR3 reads CASSRQANTEAFF. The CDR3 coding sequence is TGTGCCAGCAGCCGGCAGGCGAACACTGAAGCTTTCTTT.